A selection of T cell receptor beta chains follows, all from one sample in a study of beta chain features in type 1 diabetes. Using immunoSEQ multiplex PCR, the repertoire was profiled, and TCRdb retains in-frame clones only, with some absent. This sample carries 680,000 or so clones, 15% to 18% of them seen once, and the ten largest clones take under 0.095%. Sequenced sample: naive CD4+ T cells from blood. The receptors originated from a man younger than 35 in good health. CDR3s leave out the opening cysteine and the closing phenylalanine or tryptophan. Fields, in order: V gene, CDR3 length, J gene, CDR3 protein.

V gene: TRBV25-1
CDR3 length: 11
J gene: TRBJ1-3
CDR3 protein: ASSGGGWNTIY

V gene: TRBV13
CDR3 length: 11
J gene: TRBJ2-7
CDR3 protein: ASSGRQSYEQY

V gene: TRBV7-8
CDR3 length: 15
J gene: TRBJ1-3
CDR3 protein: ASWRDRGPLSGNTIY

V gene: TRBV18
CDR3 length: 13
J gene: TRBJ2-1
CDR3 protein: ASSLTADSGNEQF

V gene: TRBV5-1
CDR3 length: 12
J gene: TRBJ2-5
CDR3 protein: ASSLGGPGETQY

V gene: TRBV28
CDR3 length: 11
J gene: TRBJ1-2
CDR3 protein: ASSSGANYGYT

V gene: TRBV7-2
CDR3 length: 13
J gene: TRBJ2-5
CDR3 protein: ASNRIRATQETQY

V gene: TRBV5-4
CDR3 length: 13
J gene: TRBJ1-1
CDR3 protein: ASSLSGRDYTEAF

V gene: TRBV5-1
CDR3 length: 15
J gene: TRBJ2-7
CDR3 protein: ASSSMPHGTASYEQY

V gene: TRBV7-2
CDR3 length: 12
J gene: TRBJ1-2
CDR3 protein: ASSLTRTEYGYT

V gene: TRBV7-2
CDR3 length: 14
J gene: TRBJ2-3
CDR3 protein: ASSLGLAGGPDTQY

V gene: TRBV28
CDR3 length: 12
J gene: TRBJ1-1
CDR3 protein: ASSTDWANTEAF

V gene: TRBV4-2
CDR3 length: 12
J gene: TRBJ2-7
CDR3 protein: ASSQGQGSYEQY

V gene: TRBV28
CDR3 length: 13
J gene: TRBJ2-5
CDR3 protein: ASSPLGQGGETQY

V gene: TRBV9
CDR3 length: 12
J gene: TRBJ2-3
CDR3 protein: ASSADPSTDTQY

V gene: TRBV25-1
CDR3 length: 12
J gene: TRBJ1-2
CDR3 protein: ASSEGGADYGYT

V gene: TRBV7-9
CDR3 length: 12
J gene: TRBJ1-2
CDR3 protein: ASSRGQGSYGYT

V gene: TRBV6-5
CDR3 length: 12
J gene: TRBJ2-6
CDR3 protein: ASSFAGTANVLT

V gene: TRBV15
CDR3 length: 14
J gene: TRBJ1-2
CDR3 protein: ATSRAPGTGGYGYT

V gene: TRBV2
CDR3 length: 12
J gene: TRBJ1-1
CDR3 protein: ASIFYGRGTEAF

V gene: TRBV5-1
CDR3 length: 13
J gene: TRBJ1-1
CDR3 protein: ASSLLALKSTEAF

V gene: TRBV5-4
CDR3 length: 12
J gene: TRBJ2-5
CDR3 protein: ASSSDRLGETQY

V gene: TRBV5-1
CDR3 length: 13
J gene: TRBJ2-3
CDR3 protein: ASSPGTGGADTQY

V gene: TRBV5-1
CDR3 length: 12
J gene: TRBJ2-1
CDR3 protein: ASSGGLGYNEQF

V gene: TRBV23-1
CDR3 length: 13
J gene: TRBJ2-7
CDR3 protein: ASSLGKRSFYEQY

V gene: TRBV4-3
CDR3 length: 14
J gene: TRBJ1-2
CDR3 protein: ASSQGRQGSNYGYT

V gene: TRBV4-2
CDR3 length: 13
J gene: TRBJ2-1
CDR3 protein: ASSQDSGRMNEQF

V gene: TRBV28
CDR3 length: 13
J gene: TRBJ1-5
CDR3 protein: ASSPGQGWGQPQH

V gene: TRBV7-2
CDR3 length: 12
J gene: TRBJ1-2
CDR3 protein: ASSPTASNYGYT

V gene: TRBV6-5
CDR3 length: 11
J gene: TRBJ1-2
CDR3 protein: ASRPGSLRNYT

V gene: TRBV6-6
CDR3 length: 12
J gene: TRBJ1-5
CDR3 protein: ASRIDSSNQPQH

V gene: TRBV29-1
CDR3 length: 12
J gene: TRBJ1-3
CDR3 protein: SATGRGSGNTIY

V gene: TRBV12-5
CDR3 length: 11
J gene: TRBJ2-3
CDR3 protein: ASGPSGADTQY

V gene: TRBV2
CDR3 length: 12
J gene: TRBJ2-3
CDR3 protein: ASRLAGTTDTQY

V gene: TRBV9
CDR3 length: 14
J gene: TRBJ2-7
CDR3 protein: ASSARGWDGIYEQY

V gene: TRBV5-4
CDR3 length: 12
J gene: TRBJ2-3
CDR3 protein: ASSPIAGGDTQY

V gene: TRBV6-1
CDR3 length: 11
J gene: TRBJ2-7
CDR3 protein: ASSGGATYEQY

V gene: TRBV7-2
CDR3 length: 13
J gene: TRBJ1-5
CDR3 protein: ASSLKGLGNQPQH

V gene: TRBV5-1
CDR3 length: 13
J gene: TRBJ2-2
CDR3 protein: ASSLGSANTGELF

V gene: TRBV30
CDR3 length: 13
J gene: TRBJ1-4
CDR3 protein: AWRKTGTTNEKLF

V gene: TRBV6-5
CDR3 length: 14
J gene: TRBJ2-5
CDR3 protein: ASSYSGTGGQETQY

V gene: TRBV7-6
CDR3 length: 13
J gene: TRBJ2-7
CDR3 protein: ASSAARGPGYEQY

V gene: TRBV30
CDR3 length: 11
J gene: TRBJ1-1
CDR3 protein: AFTRQPNTEAF

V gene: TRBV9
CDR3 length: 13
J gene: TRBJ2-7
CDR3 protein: ASSAGEGAPYEQY

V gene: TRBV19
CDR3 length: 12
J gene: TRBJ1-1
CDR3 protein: ASSPGTGNTEAF

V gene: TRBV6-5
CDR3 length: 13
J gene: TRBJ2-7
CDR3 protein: ASSHSYSGTYEQY

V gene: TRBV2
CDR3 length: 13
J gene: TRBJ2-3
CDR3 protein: ASSEATGSTDTQY